The 22 T cell receptor beta chains given below trace back to one sample, sequenced in a study of yellow fever vaccine responses in identical twins. TCRdb reprocessed the RT-PCR reads via MiXCR and lists one record per CDR3 protein. The sample contains roughly 17,000 distinct CDR3 sequences, approximately 79% of which appear only once. The source material was T cells from blood (PBMCs), unsorted or a sorted subset (not recorded which), sampled before or after yellow fever vaccination (not recorded which). These receptors all stem from a woman between 18 and 29 years old who received the yellow fever vaccine.

The chain uses TRBV6-1 and TRBJ1-5, with 8 bases fitting TRBD1. Trimming at V came to 7 bases and at J to 1 base, leaving 3 bases not matched to a gene. Germline V gene data show CDR1 as MNHNS and CDR2 as SASEGT. This CDR3 is 14 amino acids long. The CDR3 loop is CASKGQESNQPQHF. The CDR3 DNA reads as TGTGCCAGCAAGGGACAGGAGAGCAATCAGCCCCAGCATTTT.

The chain joins TRBV9 to TRBJ2-1; 10 bases are a match to TRBD2. V lost 0 bases to trimming and J lost 4 bases; unmatched junction nucleotides: 1. The CDR3 sequence is 15 residues long. The germline V gene has CDR1 SGDLS and CDR2 YYNGEE. CDR3 DNA sequence: TGTGCCAGCAGCGTAGGTAGCGGGGGGTACAATGAGCAGTTCTTC. This sequence encodes CASSVGSGGYNEQFF.

This clonotype has just a few counts. The chain has TRBV5-1 and TRBJ2-5; D possibly corresponds to TRBD2 (5 bases). CDR1 and CDR2 (germline): SGHRS, YFSETQ. The CDR3 extends over 16 amino acids. Between the trimmed V and J ends, which lost 4 bases and 1 base, there was a span of 17 bases. This chain's CDR3 is CASSHREGRPQETQYF. CDR3 nucleotides: TGCGCCAGCAGCCACCGTGAGGGCCGTCCCCAAGAGACCCAGTACTTC. The complete variable domain, with remaining parts taken from reference TRBV5-1 and TRBJ2-5, reads KAGVTQTPRYLIKTRGQQVTLSCSPISGHRSVSWYQQTPGQGLQFLFEYFSETQRNKGNFPGRFSGRQFSNSRSEMNVSTLELGDSALYLCASSHREGRPQETQYFGPGTRLLVL.

This chain links TRBV6-5 with TRBJ1-5, with D unclear. The germline V gene has CDR1 MNHEY and CDR2 SVGAGI. Trimming removed 0 bases at V and 0 bases at J, with 9 bases between. This CDR3 region has 16 residues. For the CDR3, the DNA is TGTGCCAGCAGTTACTCTTGGGCCGATAGCAATCAGCCCCAGCATTTT. It translates to CASSYSWADSNQPQHF.

This chain joins TRBV12-3 or TRBV12-4 and TRBJ1-3; D is perhaps TRBD1 (5 bases). V dropped 6 bases and J dropped 3 bases, with 12 bases sitting between them. The CDR3 runs to 14 residues. The CDR3 DNA reads as TGTGCCAGCAGCCCCGGGGGGAGTGGAAACACCATATATTTT. Protein product: CASSPGGSGNTIYF.

The chain combines TRBV9 with TRBJ2-2; 11 bases agree with TRBD2. The junction had 9 bases not matched to a gene; V was cut back by 4 bases and J by 1 base. The CDR3 contains 18 residues. CDR1 and CDR2 from the germline V gene are SGDLS and YYNGEE. In DNA, the CDR3 is TGTGCCAGCAGCCCGTGGGGTCTAGCGGGAGGGAACACCGGGGAGCTGTTTTTT. It translates to CASSPWGLAGGNTGELFF.

This chain links TRBV11-3 with TRBJ1-2; possibly TRBD1 for D (5 bases). Germline values: CDR1 SGHNT, CDR2 YENEEA. The CDR3 covers 14 residues. The germline V and J ends were trimmed by 0 bases and 4 bases, with 9 bases remaining between them. This CDR3 reads CASSLDQTAYGYTF. CDR3 nucleotides: TGTGCCAGCAGCTTAGATCAGACAGCCTATGGCTACACCTTC. The full variable domain, completed using reference TRBV11-3 and TRBJ1-2, is EAGVVQSPRYKIIEKKQPVAFWCNPISGHNTLYWYLQNLGQGPELLIRYENEEAVDDSQLPKDRFSAERLKGVDSTLKIQPAELGDSAVYLCASSLDQTAYGYTFGSGTRLTVV.

This chain connects TRBV7-3 to TRBJ2-1; 7 bases align to TRBD1. The germline V gene has CDR1 SGHTA and CDR2 FQGTGA. The ends lost 5 bases at V and 2 bases at J; junction bases unmatched: 9. This CDR3 region has 16 residues. The CDR3 is CASSIRQGSTYNEQFF. Here the CDR3 DNA reads TGTGCCAGCAGCATAAGACAGGGCTCGACCTACAATGAGCAGTTCTTC.

The rearrangement uses TRBV5-1 and TRBJ1-2, with 9 positions matching TRBD1. Per germline, CDR1 SGHRS and CDR2 YFSETQ. The CDR3 runs 14 residues. V shed 3 bases, J shed 3 bases, and the junction held 3 bases outside the gene matches. CDR3 loop: CASSSRTGDYGYTF. CDR3 nucleotide sequence: TGCGCCAGCAGCTCCAGGACAGGGGACTATGGCTACACCTTC.

The rearrangement joins TRBV10-3 to TRBJ2-1; 11 bases fit TRBD2. V lost 8 bases and J lost 10; bases outside the gene matches: 10. CDR1 is ENHRY and CDR2 is SYGVKD in the germline V gene. CDR3 length: 14 residues. CDR3 sequence reads: CAIQTSGRGKEQFF. CDR3 sequence (DNA): TGTGCCATCCAAACTAGCGGGAGAGGAAAGGAGCAGTTCTTC.

The CDR3 region has the DNA TGTGCCAGCTCACCGTGGGACGGAAGCACTGAAGCTTTCTTT. Encoded protein: CASSPWDGSTEAFF. The chain employs TRBV18 and TRBJ1-1; TRBD1 might be the D (5 bases). Germline lookup yields CDR1 KGHSH and CDR2 LQKENI. V lost 3 bases to trimming and J lost 4 bases, with 12 bases between them. This CDR3 spans 14 amino acids.

The chain combines TRBV24-1 with TRBJ2-1; the match to TRBD2 covers 14 bases. CDR1 and CDR2 from the germline V gene are KGHDR and SFDVKD. This CDR3 comprises 20 residues. Trimming removed 0 bases from V and 0 bases from J; junction bases left unmatched: 6. CDR3 in amino acids: CATSDLPGLAGGHSYNEQFF. The CDR3 region has the DNA TGTGCCACCAGTGATTTGCCCGGACTAGCGGGAGGCCACTCCTACAATGAGCAGTTCTTC.

This clonotype came up a few times. This chain uses TRBV2 with TRBJ2-3, with unresolved D. V lost 6 bases, J lost 8 bases, and 12 bases lay in between. The germline CDR1 and CDR2 sequences are SNHLY and FYNNEI. This CDR3 is 12 amino acids long. CDR3 amino acids: CASRETLGTQYF. In nucleotides, the CDR3 is TGTGCCAGCAGGGAGACCTTGGGTACGCAGTATTTT.

The chain links TRBV18 to TRBJ1-6; D ambiguous. V shed 4 bases and J shed 3 bases, with 4 bases lying between them. The CDR3 runs 13 residues. Per the germline V gene, CDR1 is KGHSH and CDR2 is LQKENI. The CDR3 coding sequence is TGTGCCAGCTCACTCTACTATAATTCACCCCTCCACTTT. This sequence encodes CASSLYYNSPLHF.

J is TRBJ1-1 and V is TRBV11-3; D is undetermined. V was cut by 5 bases and J by 4 bases, with 11 bases left in between. CDR3 length equals 13 residues. Per the germline V gene, CDR1 is SGHNT and CDR2 is YENEEA. CDR3 in amino acids: CASSPLGPTEAFF. The CDR3 nucleotides read TGTGCCAGCAGCCCACTAGGTCCCACTGAAGCTTTCTTT. Drawing the rest from reference TRBV11-3 and TRBJ1-1, the complete variable domain is EAGVVQSPRYKIIEKKQPVAFWCNPISGHNTLYWYLQNLGQGPELLIRYENEEAVDDSQLPKDRFSAERLKGVDSTLKIQPAELGDSAVYLCASSPLGPTEAFFGQGTRLTVV.

The J gene is TRBJ1-1, the V gene TRBV3-1; no firm D call. This CDR3 has 13 amino acids. Trimming took 2 bases from V and 10 from J, leaving 14 bases between them. Germline V CDR1 and CDR2: LGHDT, YNNKEL (reference sequence). CDR3 coding DNA: TGTGCCAGCAGCCAACCCGACAAGGGAAGAGCTTTCTTT. Its protein is CASSQPDKGRAFF.

The genes are TRBV11-3 and TRBJ2-1, with 10 bases matching TRBD2. The CDR3 has 15 residues. In germline, CDR1 is SGHNT, CDR2 YENEEA. Trimming cost V 3 bases and J 7 bases; bases outside gene matches: 6. CDR3: CASSFFTSGNNEQFF. The CDR3 coding sequence is TGTGCCAGCAGCTTTTTTACTAGCGGGAATAATGAGCAGTTCTTC.

The chain has TRBV7-9 and TRBJ2-7, with TRBD2 identical over 9 bases. V lost 3 bases, J lost 2 bases, and 5 bases stayed unmatched. This CDR3 contains 15 residues. Germline lookup yields CDR1 SEHNR and CDR2 FQNEAQ (reference sequence). The CDR3 coding sequence is TGTGCCAGCAGCTTTGAAAGACTAGCGGCCTACGAGCAGTACTTC. Residues: CASSFERLAAYEQYF.

V usage is TRBV7-6 and J usage is TRBJ1-1; no clear D. This CDR3 has 16 amino acids. Germline V CDR1 and CDR2: SGHVS, FNYEAQ. Trimming stripped 5 bases from V and 3 bases from J, with 19 bases between. CDR3 sequence: CASSLGGSGYDTEAFF. CDR3 DNA: TGTGCCAGCAGCCTTGGCGGTTCGGGCTATGACACTGAAGCTTTCTTT.

This clonotype was picked up a small number of times. This chain connects TRBV2 to TRBJ2-5; D perhaps matches TRBD1 (5 bases). Germline V gene lookup returns CDR1 SNHLY and CDR2 FYNNEI. The germline V and J ends were trimmed by 4 bases and 3 bases, with 9 bases remaining between them. The CDR3 covers 13 residues. The CDR3 region has the DNA TGTGCCAGCAGTGTGACAGTAGAAGAGACCCAGTACTTC. Translating it yields CASSVTVEETQYF.

The chain has TRBV13 and TRBJ2-7; TRBD2 matches 9 bases. Germline V gives CDR1 PRHDT, CDR2 FYEKMQ (reference sequence). This CDR3 region has 12 residues. The junction had 4 bases not matched to a gene; V was cut back by 5 bases and J by 8 bases. CDR3: CASSTGLAKQYF. The CDR3, as DNA: TGTGCCAGCAGCACGGGACTAGCTAAGCAGTACTTC.

V and J are TRBV2 and TRBJ2-2; no definite D call. Trimming removed 7 bases at V and 1 base at J, with 13 bases between. Germline CDR1 and CDR2: SNHLY and FYNNEI. The CDR3 is made up of 15 amino acids. CDR3 nucleotides: TGTGCCAGCATCCGGGCCTCAATGAACACCGGGGAGCTGTTTTTT. Translated: CASIRASMNTGELFF.